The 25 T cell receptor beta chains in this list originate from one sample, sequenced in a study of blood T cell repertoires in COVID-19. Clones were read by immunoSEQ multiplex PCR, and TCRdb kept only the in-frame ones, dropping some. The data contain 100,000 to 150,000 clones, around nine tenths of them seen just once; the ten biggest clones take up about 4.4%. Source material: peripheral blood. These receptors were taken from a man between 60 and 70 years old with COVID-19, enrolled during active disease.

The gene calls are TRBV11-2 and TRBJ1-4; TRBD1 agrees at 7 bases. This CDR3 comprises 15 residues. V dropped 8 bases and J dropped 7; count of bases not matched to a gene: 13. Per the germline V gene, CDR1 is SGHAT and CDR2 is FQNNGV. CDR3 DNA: TGTGCCAGCCGACCACATCAGGGGGGAGGTGAAAAACTGTTTTTT. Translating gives CASRPHQGGGEKLFF.

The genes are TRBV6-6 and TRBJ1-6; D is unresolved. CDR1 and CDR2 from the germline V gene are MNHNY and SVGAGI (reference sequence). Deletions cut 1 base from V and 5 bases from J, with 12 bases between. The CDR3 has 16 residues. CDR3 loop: CASSYWAGANNSPLHF. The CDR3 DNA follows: TGTGCCAGCAGTTACTGGGCTGGCGCAAATAATTCACCCCTCCACTTT.

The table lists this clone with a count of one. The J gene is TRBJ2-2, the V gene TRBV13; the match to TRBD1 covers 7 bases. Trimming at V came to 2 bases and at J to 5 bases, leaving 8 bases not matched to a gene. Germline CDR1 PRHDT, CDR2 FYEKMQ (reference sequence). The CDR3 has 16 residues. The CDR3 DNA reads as TGTGCCAGCAGCTTACCCGGGACAGTGAAAACCGGGGAGCTGTTTTTT. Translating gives CASSLPGTVKTGELFF.

CDR3 nucleotide sequence: TGTGCCAGCAGCCCAAACAGACAAGAGACCCAGTACTTC. This codes for CASSPNRQETQYF. This sequence joins TRBV2 and TRBJ2-5; D unclear. The CDR3 has 13 amino acids. The germline CDR1 and CDR2 sequences are SNHLY and FYNNEI. The V end lost 6 bases, the J end lost 2 bases, and 10 bases lay between the germline ends.

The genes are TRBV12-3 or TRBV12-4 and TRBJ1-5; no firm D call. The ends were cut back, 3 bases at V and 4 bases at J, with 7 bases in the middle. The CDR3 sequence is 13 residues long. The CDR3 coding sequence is TGTGCCAGCAGTTTTACGGGGAATCAGCCCCAGCATTTT. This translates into CASSFTGNQPQHF.

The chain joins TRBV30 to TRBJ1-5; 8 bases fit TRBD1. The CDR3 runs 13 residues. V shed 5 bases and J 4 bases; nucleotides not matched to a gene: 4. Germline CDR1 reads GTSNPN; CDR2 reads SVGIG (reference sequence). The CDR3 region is CAWQGADNQPQHF. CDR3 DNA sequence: TGTGCCTGGCAGGGGGCGGATAATCAGCCCCAGCATTTT.

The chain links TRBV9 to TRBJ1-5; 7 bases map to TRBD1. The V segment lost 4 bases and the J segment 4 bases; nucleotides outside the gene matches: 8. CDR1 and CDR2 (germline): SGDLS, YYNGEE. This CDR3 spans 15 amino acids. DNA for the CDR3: TGTGCCAGCAGCCCAGGACAGGATCGGAATCAGCCCCAGCATTTT. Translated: CASSPGQDRNQPQHF.

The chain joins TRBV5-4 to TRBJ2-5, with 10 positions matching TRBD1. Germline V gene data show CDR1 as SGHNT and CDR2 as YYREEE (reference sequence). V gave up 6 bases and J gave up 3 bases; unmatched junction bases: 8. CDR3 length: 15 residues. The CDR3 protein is CASTGQGGIKETQYF. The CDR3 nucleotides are TGTGCCAGCACCGGACAGGGGGGGATTAAAGAGACCCAGTACTTC.

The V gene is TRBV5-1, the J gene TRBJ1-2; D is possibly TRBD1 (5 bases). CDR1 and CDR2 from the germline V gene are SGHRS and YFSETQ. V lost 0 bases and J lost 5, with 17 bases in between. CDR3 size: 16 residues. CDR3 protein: CASSLEGLETLYGYTF. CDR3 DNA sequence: TGCGCCAGCAGCTTGGAGGGGCTCGAGACCTTGTATGGCTACACCTTC.

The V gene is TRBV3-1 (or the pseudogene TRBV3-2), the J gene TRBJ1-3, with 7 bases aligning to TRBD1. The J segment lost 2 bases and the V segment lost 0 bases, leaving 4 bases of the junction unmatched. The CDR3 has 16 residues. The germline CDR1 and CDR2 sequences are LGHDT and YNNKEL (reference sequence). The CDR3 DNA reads TGTGCCAGCAGCCAAGATCCGACAGGGACTGGAAACACCATATATTTT. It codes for CASSQDPTGTGNTIYF.

In nucleotides, the CDR3 is TGCAGCGTCCTACAGGAGAATCAGCCCCAGCATTTT. Amino acid sequence: CSVLQENQPQHF. This sequence joins TRBV29-1 and TRBJ1-5; D may be TRBD1 (5 bases). Trimming took 6 bases from V and 4 from J, leaving 10 bases between them. The CDR3 has 12 amino acids. Germline V gives CDR1 SQVTM, CDR2 ANQGSEA. Complete variable domain (other parts from reference TRBV29-1 and TRBJ1-5): SAVISQKPSRDICQRGTSLTIQCQVDSQVTMMFWYRQQPGQSLTLIATANQGSEATYESGFVIDKFPISRPNLTFSTLTVSNMSPEDSSIYLCSVLQENQPQHFGDGTRLSIL.

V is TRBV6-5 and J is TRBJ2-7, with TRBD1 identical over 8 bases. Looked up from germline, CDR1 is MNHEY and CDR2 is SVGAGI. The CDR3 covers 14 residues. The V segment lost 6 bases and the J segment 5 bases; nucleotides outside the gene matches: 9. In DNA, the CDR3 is TGTGCCAGCAGACGGCTAGGACAGGGCCACGAGCAGTACTTC. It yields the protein CASRRLGQGHEQYF.

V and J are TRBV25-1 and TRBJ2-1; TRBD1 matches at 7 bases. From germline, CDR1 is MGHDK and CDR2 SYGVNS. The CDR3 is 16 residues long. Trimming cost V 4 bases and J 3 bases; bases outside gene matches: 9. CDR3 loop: CASSAPGTANYNEQFF. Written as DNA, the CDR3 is TGTGCCAGCAGTGCCCCCGGGACAGCTAACTACAATGAGCAGTTCTTC.

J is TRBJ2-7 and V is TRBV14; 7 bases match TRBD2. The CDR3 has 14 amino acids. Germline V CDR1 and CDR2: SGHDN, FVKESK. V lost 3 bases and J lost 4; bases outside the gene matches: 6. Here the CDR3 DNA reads TGTGCCAGCAGCCACCTCGGGGGGACGTACGAGCAGTACTTC. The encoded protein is CASSHLGGTYEQYF.

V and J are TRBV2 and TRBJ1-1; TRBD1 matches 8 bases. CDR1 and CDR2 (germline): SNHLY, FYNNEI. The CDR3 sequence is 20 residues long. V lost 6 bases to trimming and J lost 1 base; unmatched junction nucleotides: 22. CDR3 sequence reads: CASSLKHSPGQAPGNTEAFF. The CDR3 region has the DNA TGTGCCAGCAGCTTAAAACACAGCCCGGGACAGGCCCCAGGGAACACTGAAGCTTTCTTT.

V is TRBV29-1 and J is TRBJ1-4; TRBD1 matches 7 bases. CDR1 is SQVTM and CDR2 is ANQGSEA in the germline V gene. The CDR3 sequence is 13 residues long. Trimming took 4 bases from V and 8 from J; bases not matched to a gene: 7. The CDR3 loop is CSVAGTAREKLFF. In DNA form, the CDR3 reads TGCAGCGTTGCTGGGACAGCTCGGGAAAAACTGTTTTTT.

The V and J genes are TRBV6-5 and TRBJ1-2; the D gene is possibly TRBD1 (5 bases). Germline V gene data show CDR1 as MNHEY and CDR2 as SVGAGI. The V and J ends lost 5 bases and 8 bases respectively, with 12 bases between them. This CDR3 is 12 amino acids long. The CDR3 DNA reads TGTGCCAGCAGTCAGGGCCTGAGAGGCTACACCTTC. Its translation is CASSQGLRGYTF.

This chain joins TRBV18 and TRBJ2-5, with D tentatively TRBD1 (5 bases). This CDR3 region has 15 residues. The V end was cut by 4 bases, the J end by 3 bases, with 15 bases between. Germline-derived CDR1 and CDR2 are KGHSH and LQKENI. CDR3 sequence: CASSRTQGREETQYF. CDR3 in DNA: TGTGCCAGCTCACGAACGCAGGGTCGCGAAGAGACCCAGTACTTC.

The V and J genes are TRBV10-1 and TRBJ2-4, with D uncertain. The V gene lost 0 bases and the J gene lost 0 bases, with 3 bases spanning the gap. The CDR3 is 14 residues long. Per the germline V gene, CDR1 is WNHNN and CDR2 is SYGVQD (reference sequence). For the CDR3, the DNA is TGCGCCAGCAGTGAGTCCCTAGCCAAAAACATTCAGTACTTC. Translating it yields CASSESLAKNIQYF.

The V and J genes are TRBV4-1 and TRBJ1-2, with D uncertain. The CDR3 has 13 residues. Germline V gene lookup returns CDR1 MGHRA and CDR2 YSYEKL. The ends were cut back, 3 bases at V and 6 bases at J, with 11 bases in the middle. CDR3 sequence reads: CASSHGGKNGYTF. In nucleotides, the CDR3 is TGCGCCAGCAGCCACGGCGGAAAGAATGGCTACACCTTC.

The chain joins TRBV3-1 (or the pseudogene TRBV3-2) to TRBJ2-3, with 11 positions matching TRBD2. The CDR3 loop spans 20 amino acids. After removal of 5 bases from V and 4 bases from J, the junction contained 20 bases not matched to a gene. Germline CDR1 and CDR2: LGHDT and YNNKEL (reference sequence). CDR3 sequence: CASSWEGGGRGTSGSDTQYF. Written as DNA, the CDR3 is TGTGCCAGCAGCTGGGAAGGAGGGGGACGTGGGACTAGCGGTTCAGATACGCAGTATTTT.

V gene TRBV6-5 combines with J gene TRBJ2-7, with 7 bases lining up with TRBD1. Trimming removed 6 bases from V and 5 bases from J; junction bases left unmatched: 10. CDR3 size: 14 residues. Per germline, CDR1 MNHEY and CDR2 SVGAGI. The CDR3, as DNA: TGTGCCAGCAGCGCCGGACAGGTGATAAACGAGCAGTACTTC. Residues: CASSAGQVINEQYF.

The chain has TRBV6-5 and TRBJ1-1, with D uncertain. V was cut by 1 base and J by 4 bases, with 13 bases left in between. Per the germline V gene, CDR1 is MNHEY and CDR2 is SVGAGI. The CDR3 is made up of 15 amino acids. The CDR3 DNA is TGTGCCAGCAGTTACTTCGAGGCGCGGGGCACTGAAGCTTTCTTT. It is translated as CASSYFEARGTEAFF.

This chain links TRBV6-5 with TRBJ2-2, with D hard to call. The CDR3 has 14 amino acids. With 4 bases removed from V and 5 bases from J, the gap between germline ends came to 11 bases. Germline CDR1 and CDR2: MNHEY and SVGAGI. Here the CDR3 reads CASSSLGSTGELFF. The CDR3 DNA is TGTGCCAGCAGTTCCCTAGGTTCTACCGGGGAGCTGTTTTTT.

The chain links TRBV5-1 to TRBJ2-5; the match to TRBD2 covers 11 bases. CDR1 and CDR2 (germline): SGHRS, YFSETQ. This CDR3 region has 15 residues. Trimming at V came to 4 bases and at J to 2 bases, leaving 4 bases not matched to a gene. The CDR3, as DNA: TGCGCCAGCAGCCTCTGGACTAGCGGGCAAGAGACCCAGTACTTC. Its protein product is CASSLWTSGQETQYF.